This entry describes one T cell receptor (beta chain). Its target is unknown. Each of the donors had about 9.9 milliliters of peripheral blood drawn into EDTA-treated Vacutainer tubes. This entry belongs to a study of blood T cells in healthy people across ages. Trimming removed 1 base at V and 7 bases at J, with 11 bases between. CDR3 size: 13 residues. The germline V gene encodes CDR1 MNHEY and CDR2 SMNVEV (reference sequence). Broader study findings: There was no known CMV status for donors, so expanded clonotype changes were possibly confounded.

Sample-barcoded 5' priming and a J-beta primer mix drove a second PCR of 7 to 11 cycles. MiXCR was run by TCRdb on the 5' RACE reads, yielding one entry per CDR3 protein. The sample consists of 1.5 million to 2 million distinct CDR3 sequences, about 28% of them appearing once. The chain couples TRBV27 to TRBJ2-7, with D maybe TRBD2 (5 bases). The specimen was blood. The origin of this receptor is a woman in her twenties or thirties in good health. The CDR3 protein is CASSLLGSREQYF. The CDR3 region has the DNA TGTGCCAGCAGTTTATTAGGGAGTCGTGAGCAGTACTTC.